This record concerns one TCR beta chain sequence. Deletions cut 1 base from V and 6 bases from J, with 19 bases between. The CDR3 consists of 16 residues. Germline CDR1 and CDR2: SGHVS and FQNEAQ. The record originates from a study of blood T cell repertoires in COVID-19. Study-level background: Some COVID-19 samples were acute and others convalescent; all came from the United States, Italy and Spain.

Sequencing used immunoSEQ multiplex PCR; TCRdb keeps in-frame clones, though not all of them. This sample yields tens of thousands of clones, of which roughly 77% are seen a single time; 14% to 15% belongs to the top ten. V and J are TRBV7-8 and TRBJ2-7; a possible D gene is TRBD1 (6 bases). Sequencing was carried out using peripheral blood. The receptor's source is a man older than 75 with active or convalescent COVID-19. This chain's CDR3 is CASSLGTGYRPAEQYF. The CDR3, as DNA: TGTGCCAGCAGCTTAGGCACAGGGTACCGACCCGCCGAGCAGTACTTC.